This TCR beta chain was retrieved from a study of CD8 T cells in Susac syndrome. Random hexamers were used to reverse transcribe the RNA input (about 0.5 to 1 ug). The authors amplified TCR beta CDR3 across 54 Vbeta and 13 Jbeta using immunoSEQ multiplex PCR. TCRdb called the immunoSEQ multiplex PCR reads again in MiXCR, with one record for every CDR3 protein. In the table there are approximately 120,000 distinct CDR3 sequences, around nine tenths of which are singletons. The specimen sequenced was CD8+ T cells from PBMCs. The TCR comes from a human donor with multiple sclerosis.

CDR3 sequence reads: CSVEVGPGELFF. In DNA, the CDR3 is TGCAGCGTTGAAGTTGGGCCCGGGGAGCTGTTTTTT. The chain joins TRBV29-1 to TRBJ2-2; D is unresolved. Germline CDR1 is SQVTM and CDR2 is ANQGSEA. The CDR3 loop spans 12 amino acids. Trimming removed 1 base at V and 6 bases at J, with 6 bases between.